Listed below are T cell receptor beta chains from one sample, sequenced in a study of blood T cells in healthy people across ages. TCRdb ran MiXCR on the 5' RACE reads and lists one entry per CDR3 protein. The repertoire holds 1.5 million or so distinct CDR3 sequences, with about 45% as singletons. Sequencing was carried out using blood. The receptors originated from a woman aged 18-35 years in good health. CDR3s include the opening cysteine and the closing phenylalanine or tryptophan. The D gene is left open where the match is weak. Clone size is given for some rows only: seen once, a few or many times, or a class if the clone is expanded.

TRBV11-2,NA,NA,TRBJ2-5,TGTGCCACCTCTAGCGCGACTCAAGAGACCCAGTACTTC,CATSSATQETQYF
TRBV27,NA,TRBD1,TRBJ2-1,TGTGCCAGCAGTCCGGGACAGAACTACGAGCAGTTCTTC,CASSPGQNYEQFF
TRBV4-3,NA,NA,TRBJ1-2,TGCGCCAGCAGCCAAGATCACAGGGCGGGGAACTATGGCTACACCTTC,CASSQDHRAGNYGYTF
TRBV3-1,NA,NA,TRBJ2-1,TGTGCCAGCAGCCAAGTCGTAGTCTCCTCCTACAATGAGCAGTTCTTC,CASSQVVVSSYNEQFF
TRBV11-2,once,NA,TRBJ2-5,TGTGCCAGCAGCTCCCCGGACACCGGGGGGTACTTC,CASSSPDTGGYF
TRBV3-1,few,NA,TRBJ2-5,TGTGCCAGCAGCCAGATGACTCGAGAGACCCAGTACTTC,CASSQMTRETQYF
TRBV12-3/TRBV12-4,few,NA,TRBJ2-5,TGTGCCAGCAGTTTTGGGACCTCTCTGGAGGCCCAGTACTTC,CASSFGTSLEAQYF
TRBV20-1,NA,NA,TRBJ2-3,TGCAGTGCTCAGACGTCTCGGGGGACAAGCACAGATACGCAGTATTTT,CSAQTSRGTSTDTQYF
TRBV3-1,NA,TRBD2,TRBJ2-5,TGTGCCAGCCATTCTAGCGGGAGCTACAATGAGCAGTACTTC,CASHSSGSYNEQYF
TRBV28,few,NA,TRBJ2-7,TGTGCCAGCAACCTTTTGGGGTTTGCCTACGAGCAGTACTTC,CASNLLGFAYEQYF
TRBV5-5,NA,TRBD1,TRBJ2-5,TGTGCCAGCAGCTTGGACCGAAGACCGGGACAGGGGGGACGAAGCTTAGAGACCCAGTACTTC,CASSLDRRPGQGGRSLETQYF
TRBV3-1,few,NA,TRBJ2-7,TGTGCCAGCACGTCAAGGGGATCCTACGAGCAGTACTTC,CASTSRGSYEQYF
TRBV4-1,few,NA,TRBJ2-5,TGCGCCAGCAGCCAAGACAGCCCCGGGACCCAGTACTTC,CASSQDSPGTQYF
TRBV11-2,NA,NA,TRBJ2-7,TGTGCCAGCAGCCCGCCCTCAAGCATATCCTACAATGAGCAGTACTTC,CASSPPSSISYNEQYF